This T cell receptor beta chain was retrieved from a study of cytomegalovirus exposure and HLA in healthy donors. Use of 60 Vbeta and 13 Jbeta primers characterized the PCR. Generated by immunoSEQ multiplex PCR, the TCRdb table keeps only in-frame clones and is missing some. Among about 210,000 clones listed, 81% were seen once. Germline lookup yields CDR1 SGHRS and CDR2 YFSETQ. V lost 4 bases to trimming and J lost 6 bases, with 25 bases between them. The CDR3 covers 17 residues. Material: PBMCs. The TCR was taken from a man aged 35-49 years in good health and CMV-seropositive. V usage is TRBV5-1 and J usage is TRBJ1-2; a weak D match, TRBD1 (6 bases). CDR3 residues: CASSLEALTGNGNGYTF. The CDR3 nucleotides read TGCGCCAGCAGCCTGGAGGCCTTAACAGGGAATGGGAATGGCTACACCTTC. The whole variable domain, remainder taken from reference TRBV5-1 and TRBJ1-2, is KAGVTQTPRYLIKTRGQQVTLSCSPISGHRSVSWYQQTPGQGLQFLFEYFSETQRNKGNFPGRFSGRQFSNSRSEMNVSTLELGDSALYLCASSLEALTGNGNGYTFGSGTRLTVV.